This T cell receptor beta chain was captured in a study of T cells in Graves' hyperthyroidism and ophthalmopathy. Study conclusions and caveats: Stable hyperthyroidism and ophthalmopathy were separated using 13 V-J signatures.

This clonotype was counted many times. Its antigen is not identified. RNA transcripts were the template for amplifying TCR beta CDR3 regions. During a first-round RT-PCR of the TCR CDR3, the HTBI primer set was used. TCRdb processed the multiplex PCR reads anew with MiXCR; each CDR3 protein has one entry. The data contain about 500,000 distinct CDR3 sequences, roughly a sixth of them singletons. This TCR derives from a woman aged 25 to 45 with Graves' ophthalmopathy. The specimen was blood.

CDR3 loop: CSATGGTKAHNEQFF. CDR3 nucleotides: TGCAGTGCTACAGGGGGGACCAAAGCCCACAATGAGCAGTTCTTC. V and J are TRBV20-1 and TRBJ2-1; weak D call: TRBD1 (7 bases). This CDR3 has 15 residues. Germline-derived CDR1 and CDR2 are DFQATT and SNEGSKA (reference sequence). The germline V and J ends were trimmed by 4 bases and 5 bases, with 18 bases remaining between them.